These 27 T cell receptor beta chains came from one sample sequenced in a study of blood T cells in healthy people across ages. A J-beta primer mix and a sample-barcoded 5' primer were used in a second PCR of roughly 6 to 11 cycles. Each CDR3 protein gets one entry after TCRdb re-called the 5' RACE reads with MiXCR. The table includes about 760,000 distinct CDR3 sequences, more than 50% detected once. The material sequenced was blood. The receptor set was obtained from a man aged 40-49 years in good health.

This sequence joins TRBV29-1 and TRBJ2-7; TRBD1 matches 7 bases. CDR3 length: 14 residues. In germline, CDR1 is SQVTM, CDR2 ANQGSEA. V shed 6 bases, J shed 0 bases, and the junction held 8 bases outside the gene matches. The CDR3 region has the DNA TGCAGCGTGAGACCGGGACAGCCCTCCTACGAGCAGTACTTC. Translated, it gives CSVRPGQPSYEQYF.

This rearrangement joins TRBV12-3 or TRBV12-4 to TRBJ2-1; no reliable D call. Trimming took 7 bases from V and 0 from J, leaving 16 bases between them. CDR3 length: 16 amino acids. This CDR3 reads CASKGANPSSYNEQFF. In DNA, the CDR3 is TGTGCCAGCAAGGGCGCGAATCCTAGCTCCTACAATGAGCAGTTCTTC.

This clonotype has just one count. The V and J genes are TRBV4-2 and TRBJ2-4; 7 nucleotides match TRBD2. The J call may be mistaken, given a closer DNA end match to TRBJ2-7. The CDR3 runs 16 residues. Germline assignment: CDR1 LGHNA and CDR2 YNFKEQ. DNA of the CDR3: TGTGCCAGCAGCCGAACGACCGAGACTAGCTCCCCCGAGCAGTACTTC. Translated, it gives CASSRTTETSSPEQYF.

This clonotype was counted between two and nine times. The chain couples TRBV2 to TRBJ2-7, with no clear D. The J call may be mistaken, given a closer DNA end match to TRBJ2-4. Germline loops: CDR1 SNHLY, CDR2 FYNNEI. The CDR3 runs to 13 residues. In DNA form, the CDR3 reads TGTGCCAGCAGTTGGAACAGCAAAAACATTCAGTACTTC. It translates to CASSWNSKNIQYF.

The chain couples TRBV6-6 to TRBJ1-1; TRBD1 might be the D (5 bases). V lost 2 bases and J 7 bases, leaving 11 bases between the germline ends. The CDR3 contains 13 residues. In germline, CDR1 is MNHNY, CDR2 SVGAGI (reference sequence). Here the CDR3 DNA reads TGTGCCAGCAGTTACGGGGGAAGTAATGAAGCTTTCTTT. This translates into CASSYGGSNEAFF.

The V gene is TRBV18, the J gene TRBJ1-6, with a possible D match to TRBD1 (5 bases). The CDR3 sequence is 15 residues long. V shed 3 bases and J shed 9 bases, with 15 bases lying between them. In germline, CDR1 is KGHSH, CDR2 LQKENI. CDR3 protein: CASSPNRQGVSPLHF. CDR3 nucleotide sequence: TGTGCCAGCTCACCGAACCGACAAGGGGTTTCACCCCTCCACTTT. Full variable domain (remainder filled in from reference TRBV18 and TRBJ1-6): NAGVMQNPRHLVRRRGQEARLRCSPMKGHSHVYWYRQLPEEGLKFMVYLQKENIIDESGMPKERFSAEFPKEGPSILRIQQVVRGDSAAYFCASSPNRQGVSPLHFGNGTRLTVT.

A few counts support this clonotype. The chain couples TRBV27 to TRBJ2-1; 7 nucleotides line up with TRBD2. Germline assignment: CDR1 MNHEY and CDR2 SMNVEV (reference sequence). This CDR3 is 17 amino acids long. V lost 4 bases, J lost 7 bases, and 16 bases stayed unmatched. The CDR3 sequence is CASSYPSGGTMVNEQFF. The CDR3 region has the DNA TGTGCCAGCAGTTACCCTAGCGGCGGGACGATGGTTAATGAGCAGTTCTTC.

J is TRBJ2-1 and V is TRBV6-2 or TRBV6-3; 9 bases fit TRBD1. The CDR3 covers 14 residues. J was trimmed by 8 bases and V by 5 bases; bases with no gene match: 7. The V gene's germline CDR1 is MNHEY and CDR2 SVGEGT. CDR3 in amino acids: CASSRQGVYYEQFF. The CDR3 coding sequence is TGTGCCAGCAGTAGACAGGGGGTCTATTATGAGCAGTTCTTC.

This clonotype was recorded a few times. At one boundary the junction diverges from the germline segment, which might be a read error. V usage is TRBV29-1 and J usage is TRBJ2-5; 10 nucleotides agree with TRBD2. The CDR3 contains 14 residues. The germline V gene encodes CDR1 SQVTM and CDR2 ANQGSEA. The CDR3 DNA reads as TGCAGCCTCCGCCGAGGGCTAGCGGGAGATGCTCCGTTCTTC. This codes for CSLRRGLAGDAPFF.

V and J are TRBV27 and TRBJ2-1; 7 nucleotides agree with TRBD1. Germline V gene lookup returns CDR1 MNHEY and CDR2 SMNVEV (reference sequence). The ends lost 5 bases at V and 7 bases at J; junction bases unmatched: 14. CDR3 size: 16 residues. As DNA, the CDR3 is TGTGCCAGCAGTACTAAGACAGGGCGCGGTACGAATGAGCAGTTCTTC. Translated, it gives CASSTKTGRGTNEQFF.

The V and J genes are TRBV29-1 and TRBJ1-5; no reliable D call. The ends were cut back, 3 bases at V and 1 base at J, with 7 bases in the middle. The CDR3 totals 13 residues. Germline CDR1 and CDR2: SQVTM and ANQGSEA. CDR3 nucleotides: TGCAGCGTTGACGTGCAAAGCAATCAGCCCCAGCATTTT. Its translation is CSVDVQSNQPQHF.

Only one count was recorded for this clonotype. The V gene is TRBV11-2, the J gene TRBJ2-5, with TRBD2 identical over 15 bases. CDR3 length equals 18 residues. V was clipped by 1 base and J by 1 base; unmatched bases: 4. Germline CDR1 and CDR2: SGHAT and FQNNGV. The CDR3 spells CASSLGRTSGGAQETQYF. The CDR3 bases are TGTGCCAGCAGCTTAGGTCGGACTAGCGGGGGGGCCCAAGAGACCCAGTACTTC.

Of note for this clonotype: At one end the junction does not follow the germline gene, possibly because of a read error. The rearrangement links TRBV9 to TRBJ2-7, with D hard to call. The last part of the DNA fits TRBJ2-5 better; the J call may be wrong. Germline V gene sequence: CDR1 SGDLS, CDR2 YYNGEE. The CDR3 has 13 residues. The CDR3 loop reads CASSVQEQGTQYF. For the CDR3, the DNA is TGTGCCAGCAGCGTTCAGGAGCAAGGGACCCAGTACTTC.

In DNA form, the CDR3 reads TGTGCCAGCAGCCAAACGGGAGTCGAGCAGTACTTC. This sequence encodes CASSQTGVEQYF. The chain carries TRBV3-1 and TRBJ2-7; possible D gene TRBD2, 6 bases. The CDR3 has 12 amino acids. CDR1 is LGHDT and CDR2 is YNNKEL in the germline V gene (reference sequence). Between the trimmed V and J ends, which lost 2 bases and 6 bases, there was a span of 8 bases.

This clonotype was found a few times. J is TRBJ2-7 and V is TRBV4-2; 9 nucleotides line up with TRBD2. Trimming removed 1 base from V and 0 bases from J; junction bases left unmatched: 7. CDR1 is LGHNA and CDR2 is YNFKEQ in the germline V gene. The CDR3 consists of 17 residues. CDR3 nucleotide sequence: TGTGCCAGCAGCCAAGCGGGGTCGCGGGAGGGCTCCTACGAGCAGTACTTC. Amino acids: CASSQAGSREGSYEQYF.

CDR3 DNA sequence: TGTGCCAGCAGTTACTCCGACCCAACCCGACTAGCGGGAGAGGGTGAGCAGTTCTTC. Protein sequence: CASSYSDPTRLAGEGEQFF. The V and J genes are TRBV6-2 or TRBV6-3 and TRBJ2-1; TRBD2 agrees at 12 bases. The CDR3 sequence is 19 residues long. V dropped 0 bases and J dropped 9; count of bases not matched to a gene: 15. The germline V gene encodes CDR1 MNHEY and CDR2 SVGEGT.

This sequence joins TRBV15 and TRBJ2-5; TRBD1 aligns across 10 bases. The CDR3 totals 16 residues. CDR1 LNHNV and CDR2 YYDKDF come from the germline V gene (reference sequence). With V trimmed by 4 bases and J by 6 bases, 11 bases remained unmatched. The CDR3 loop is CATSIKAGQGLKTQYF. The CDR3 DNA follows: TGTGCCACCAGCATTAAAGCGGGACAGGGGTTGAAGACCCAGTACTTC.

The CDR3 DNA sequence: TGTGCCAGCAGCTTACTTGGAGAGGGTGATGGCACAGATACGCAGTATTTT. Its protein is CASSLLGEGDGTDTQYF. This chain connects TRBV7-9 to TRBJ2-3; TRBD2 might be the D (5 bases). This CDR3 is 17 amino acids long. Deletions cut 2 bases from V and 1 base from J, with 16 bases between. The germline V gene encodes CDR1 SEHNR and CDR2 FQNEAQ (reference sequence).

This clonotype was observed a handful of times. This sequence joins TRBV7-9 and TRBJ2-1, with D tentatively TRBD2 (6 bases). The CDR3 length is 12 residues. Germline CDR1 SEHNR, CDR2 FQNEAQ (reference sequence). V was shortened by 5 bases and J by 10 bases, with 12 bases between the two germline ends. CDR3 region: CASSDGGLEQFF. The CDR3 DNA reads TGTGCCAGCAGCGACGGGGGACTCGAGCAGTTCTTC.

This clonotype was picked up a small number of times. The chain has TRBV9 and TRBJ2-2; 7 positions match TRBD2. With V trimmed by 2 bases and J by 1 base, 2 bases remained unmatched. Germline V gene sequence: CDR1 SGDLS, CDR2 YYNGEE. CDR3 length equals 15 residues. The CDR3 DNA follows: TGTGCCAGCAGCGTTACGGGAGGGAACACCGGGGAGCTGTTTTTT. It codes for CASSVTGGNTGELFF. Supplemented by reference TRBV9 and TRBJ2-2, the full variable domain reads DSGVTQTPKHLITATGQRVTLRCSPRSGDLSVYWYQQSLDQGLQFLIQYYNGEERAKGNILERFSAQQFPDLHSELNLSSLELGDSALYFCASSVTGGNTGELFFGEGSRLTVL.

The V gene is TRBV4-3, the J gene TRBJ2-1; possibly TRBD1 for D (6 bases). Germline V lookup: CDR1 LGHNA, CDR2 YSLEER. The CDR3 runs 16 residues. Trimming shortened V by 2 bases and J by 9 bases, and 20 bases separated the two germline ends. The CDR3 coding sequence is TGCGCCAGCAGCCAATATACAGGGCATTCCACCAGTGAGCAGTTCTTC. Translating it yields CASSQYTGHSTSEQFF.

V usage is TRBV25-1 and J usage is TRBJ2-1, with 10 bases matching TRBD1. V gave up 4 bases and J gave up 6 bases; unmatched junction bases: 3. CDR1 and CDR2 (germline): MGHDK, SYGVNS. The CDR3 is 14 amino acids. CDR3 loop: CASSGDRGGNEQFF. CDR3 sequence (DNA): TGTGCCAGCAGTGGGGACAGGGGAGGCAATGAGCAGTTCTTC.

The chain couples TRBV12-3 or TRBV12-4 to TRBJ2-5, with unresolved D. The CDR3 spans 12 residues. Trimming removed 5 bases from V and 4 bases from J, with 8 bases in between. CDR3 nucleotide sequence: TGTGCCAGCAGTCAGACCGGAGAGACCCAGTACTTC. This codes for CASSQTGETQYF.

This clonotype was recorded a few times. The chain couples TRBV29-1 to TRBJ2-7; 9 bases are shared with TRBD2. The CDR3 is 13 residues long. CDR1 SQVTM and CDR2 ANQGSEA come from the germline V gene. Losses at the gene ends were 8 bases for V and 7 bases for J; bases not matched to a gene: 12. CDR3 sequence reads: CSSIAGVYNEQYF. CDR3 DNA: TGCAGCTCAATAGCGGGAGTCTACAATGAGCAGTACTTC.

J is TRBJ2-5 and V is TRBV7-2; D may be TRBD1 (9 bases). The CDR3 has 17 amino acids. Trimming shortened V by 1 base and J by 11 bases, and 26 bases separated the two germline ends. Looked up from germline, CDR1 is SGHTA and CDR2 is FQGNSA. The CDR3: CASSLVGGGTGWVEQYF. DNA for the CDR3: TGTGCCAGCAGCTTAGTAGGCGGGGGGACAGGGTGGGTAGAGCAGTACTTC.

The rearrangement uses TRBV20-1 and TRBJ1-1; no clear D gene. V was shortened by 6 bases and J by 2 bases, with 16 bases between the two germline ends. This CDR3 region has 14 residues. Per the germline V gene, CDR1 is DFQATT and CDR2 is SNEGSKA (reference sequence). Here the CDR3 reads CSARRLTINTEAFF. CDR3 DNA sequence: TGCAGTGCGAGGCGGCTAACTATAAACACTGAAGCTTTCTTT.

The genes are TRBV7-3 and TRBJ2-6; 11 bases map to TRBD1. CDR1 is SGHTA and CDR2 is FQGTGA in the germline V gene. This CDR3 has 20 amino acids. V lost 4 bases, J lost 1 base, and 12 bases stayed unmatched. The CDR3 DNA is TGTGCCAGCAGCTCTCACGTTGGTGGACAGGGGGCTTCTGGGGCCAACGTCCTGACTTTC. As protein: CASSSHVGGQGASGANVLTF.